These 21 T cell receptor beta chains originate from one sample sequenced in a study of blood T cell repertoires in COVID-19. Clones were sequenced by immunoSEQ multiplex PCR, and TCRdb holds only the in-frame ones, with some missing. This sample yields 70,000 or so clones, of which 65% to 85% are seen a single time; about 16% belongs to the top ten. Sequenced material: peripheral blood. These receptors were obtained from a man aged 60 to 75 with COVID-19, enrolled during active disease.

This rearrangement joins TRBV28 to TRBJ2-3; unclear D gene. The CDR3 is 13 amino acids. The germline gives CDR1 MDHEN, CDR2 SYDVKM. Trimming shortened V by 5 bases and J by 4 bases, and 10 bases separated the two germline ends. CDR3 amino acids: CASSAINADTQYF. Here the CDR3 DNA reads TGTGCCAGCAGTGCGATCAACGCAGATACGCAGTATTTT. Drawing the rest from reference TRBV28 and TRBJ2-3, the complete variable domain is DVKVTQSSRYLVKRTGEKVFLECVQDMDHENMFWYRQDPGLGLRLIYFSYDVKMKEKGDIPEGYSVSREKKERFSLILESASTNQTSMYLCASSAINADTQYFGPGTRLTVL.

The V and J genes are TRBV7-9 and TRBJ2-7; D unclear. This CDR3 has 15 residues. Germline V gene lookup returns CDR1 SEHNR and CDR2 FQNEAQ (reference sequence). The V end lost 5 bases, the J end lost 3 bases, and 17 bases lay between the germline ends. The chain's CDR3 is CASSPAEVSHYEQYF. The CDR3 DNA reads as TGTGCCAGCAGCCCCGCCGAGGTATCTCACTACGAGCAGTACTTC.

The genes are TRBV6-5 and TRBJ1-5; D is unresolved. The CDR3 covers 15 residues. Per germline, CDR1 MNHEY and CDR2 SVGAGI. The ends were cut back, 5 bases at V and 2 bases at J, with 13 bases in the middle. The chain's CDR3 is CASSRLARGNQPQHF. For the CDR3, the DNA is TGTGCCAGCAGTCGACTAGCCCGGGGCAATCAGCCCCAGCATTTT.

The V gene is TRBV7-3, the J gene TRBJ2-2; TRBD2 agrees at 8 bases. The germline gives CDR1 SGHTA, CDR2 FQGTGA. Trimming cost V 1 base and J 7 bases; bases outside gene matches: 14. The CDR3 is 18 residues long. DNA of the CDR3: TGTGCCAGCAGCTTAAGCATTTCTAGCGGGCAAGGAGGCGGGGAGCTGTTTTTT. Translating it yields CASSLSISSGQGGGELFF.

CDR3 protein: CASSSRGQPQHF. The CDR3 DNA follows: TGTGCCAGCAGTTCAAGGGGCCAGCCCCAGCATTTT. This sequence joins TRBV12-3 or TRBV12-4 and TRBJ1-5; D is possibly TRBD1 (5 bases). CDR3 length equals 12 residues. Trimming left V 4 bases short and J 7 bases short, with 8 bases between.

In regard to this clone: Other DNA variants within this sample encode the same CDR3. The chain joins TRBV30 to TRBJ2-3; D possibly corresponds to TRBD2 (5 bases). The germline V gene encodes CDR1 GTSNPN and CDR2 SVGIG (reference sequence). V lost 2 bases and J lost 0, with 6 bases in between. The CDR3 is made up of 13 amino acids. Here the CDR3 DNA reads TGTGCCTGGAGTCGGACTAGCACAGATACGCAGTATTTT. It specifies CAWSRTSTDTQYF.

The chain combines TRBV12-3 or TRBV12-4 with TRBJ1-3; 8 positions match TRBD1. Germline trimming cut 11 bases from V and 4 bases from J; bases unmatched to any gene: 4. This CDR3 has 12 amino acids. CDR3 loop: CAGRQGGNTIYF. The CDR3 DNA sequence: TGTGCCGGAAGACAGGGGGGAAACACCATATATTTT.

The chain employs TRBV7-2 and TRBJ2-7; D might be TRBD2 (6 bases). This CDR3 region has 15 residues. Trimming shortened V by 3 bases and J by 0 bases, and 12 bases separated the two germline ends. CDR1 and CDR2 (germline): SGHTA, FQGNSA. The CDR3 protein is CASSLGDLSSYEQYF. DNA for the CDR3: TGTGCCAGCAGCTTGGGGGACTTGAGCTCCTACGAGCAGTACTTC.

The rearrangement joins TRBV6-6 to TRBJ1-5; a possible D gene is TRBD1 (6 bases). V dropped 2 bases and J dropped 0 bases, with 11 bases sitting between them. The CDR3 runs to 16 residues. Germline V CDR1 and CDR2: MNHNY, SVGAGI (reference sequence). CDR3 amino acids: CASSYPRDISNQPQHF. CDR3 sequence (DNA): TGTGCCAGCAGTTACCCCAGGGACATTAGCAATCAGCCCCAGCATTTT.

V and J are TRBV15 and TRBJ2-7; 7 bases align to TRBD2. This CDR3 has 15 residues. Germline assignment: CDR1 LNHNV and CDR2 YYDKDF (reference sequence). The V gene end was trimmed by 0 bases and the J gene end by 2 bases; junction bases not matched to a gene: 4. The CDR3 reads CATSRDQAGAYEQYF. The CDR3, as DNA: TGTGCCACCAGCAGAGATCAGGCGGGGGCCTACGAGCAGTACTTC. The whole variable domain, remainder taken from reference TRBV15 and TRBJ2-7, is DAMVIQNPRYQVTQFGKPVTLSCSQTLNHNVMYWYQQKSSQAPKLLFHYYDKDFNNEADTPDNFQSRRPNTSFCFLDIRSPGLGDTAMYLCATSRDQAGAYEQYFGPGTRLTVT.

This chain uses TRBV11-2 with TRBJ2-7; 7 bases agree with TRBD2. V lost 1 base and J lost 2; bases outside the gene matches: 2. CDR3 size: 14 residues. Germline V lookup: CDR1 SGHAT, CDR2 FQNNGV. The CDR3 region is CASSLAGGPYEQYF. CDR3 in DNA: TGTGCCAGCAGCTTAGCGGGGGGTCCCTACGAGCAGTACTTC.

This clone was detected only once. The rearrangement uses TRBV5-1 and TRBJ2-7; 8 bases map to TRBD2. Germline V lookup: CDR1 SGHRS, CDR2 YFSETQ. The CDR3 runs to 13 residues. Trimming removed 1 base from V and 6 bases from J; junction bases left unmatched: 3. The CDR3 DNA follows: TGCGCCAGCAGCTTGCGAAGCGGGGGCGAGCAGTACTTC. It is translated as CASSLRSGGEQYF.

This clone has a count of ten or more. The rearrangement uses TRBV6-5 and TRBJ1-1; 8 bases align to TRBD1. The CDR3 is made up of 15 amino acids. Trimming cost V 8 bases and J 1 base; bases outside gene matches: 9. The germline CDR1 and CDR2 sequences are MNHEY and SVGAGI. CDR3 sequence: CASVDRGAPNTEAFF. CDR3 bases: TGTGCCAGCGTAGACAGGGGCGCCCCGAACACTGAAGCTTTCTTT.

V is TRBV5-1 and J is TRBJ2-7, with 7 bases lining up with TRBD2. The germline CDR1 and CDR2 sequences are SGHRS and YFSETQ. The length of the CDR3 is 16 residues. V was pared by 2 bases and J by 0 bases, with 8 bases of the junction left unmatched. CDR3 amino acids: CASSFAGGLSSYEQYF. The CDR3 nucleotides read TGCGCCAGCAGCTTCGCCGGGGGGTTAAGCTCCTACGAGCAGTACTTC.

The table lists this clone with a few counts. The chain couples TRBV20-1 to TRBJ1-1; tentatively, D is TRBD1 (6 bases). Trimming stripped 7 bases from V and 3 bases from J, with 9 bases between. The CDR3 is 11 residues long. The germline gives CDR1 DFQATT, CDR2 SNEGSKA (reference sequence). For the CDR3, the DNA is TGCAGTGTGGACAGATACACTGAAGCTTTCTTT. It is translated as CSVDRYTEAFF.

This clone was detected a few times. This rearrangement joins TRBV7-6 to TRBJ2-3, with 9 bases aligning to TRBD2. The CDR3 extends over 18 amino acids. Germline assignment: CDR1 SGHVS and CDR2 FNYEAQ. The junction had 8 bases not matched to a gene; V was cut back by 1 base and J by 0 bases. CDR3 residues: CASSLVGGGASSTDTQYF. CDR3 DNA sequence: TGTGCCAGCAGCTTAGTGGGCGGGGGGGCCTCCAGCACAGATACGCAGTATTTT.

As to this clone: This specimen includes other DNA sequences encoding the same CDR3. The gene calls are TRBV7-3 and TRBJ2-1; D is possibly TRBD1 (6 bases). Trimming cost V 2 bases and J 5 bases, with 7 bases left between them. Germline assignment: CDR1 SGHTA and CDR2 FQGTGA. The CDR3 sequence is 13 residues long. The DNA of the CDR3 is TGTGCCAGCAGCTTAGGACAGAACAATGAGCAGTTCTTC. Translated, it gives CASSLGQNNEQFF. The full variable domain, with the rest looked up from reference TRBV7-3 and TRBJ2-1, is GAGVSQTPSNKVTEKGKYVELRCDPISGHTALYWYRQSLGQGPEFLIYFQGTGAADDSGLPNDRFFAVRPEGSVSTLKIQRTERGDSAVYLCASSLGQNNEQFFGPGTRLTVL.

The rearrangement uses TRBV7-9 and TRBJ2-2; weak D call: TRBD2 (7 bases). The CDR3 spans 17 residues. Germline values: CDR1 SEHNR, CDR2 FQNEAQ (reference sequence). Trimming took off 4 bases at V and 3 bases at J, with 18 bases between the two ends. CDR3 DNA: TGTGCCAGCAGCTCCTCGGGGGGCGGTTCGGACACCGGGGAGCTGTTTTTT. This gives the protein CASSSSGGGSDTGELFF.

The chain uses TRBV5-1 and TRBJ1-4; the match to TRBD1 covers 8 bases. This CDR3 contains 14 residues. Germline CDR1 SGHRS, CDR2 YFSETQ. Trimming took 1 base from V and 8 from J; bases not matched to a gene: 4. The CDR3 nucleotides are TGCGCCAGCAGCTTGACAGGGGGTCAGGAAAAACTGTTTTTT. This encodes CASSLTGGQEKLFF.

This clone was recorded only once. The chain recombines TRBV2 with TRBJ1-4; 8 nucleotides agree with TRBD1. Germline V gives CDR1 SNHLY, CDR2 FYNNEI. After removal of 5 bases from V and 5 bases from J, the junction contained 1 base not matched to a gene. The CDR3 covers 13 residues. CDR3 in DNA: TGTGCCAGCAGTCGGACAGGGAATGAAAAACTGTTTTTT. The encoded protein is CASSRTGNEKLFF.

The chain links TRBV11-2 to TRBJ2-3, with D possibly TRBD2 on 5 matching bases. Per germline, CDR1 SGHAT and CDR2 FQNNGV. The CDR3 length is 13 residues. Trimming took off 1 base at V and 6 bases at J, with 8 bases between the two ends. CDR3 loop: CASSLVRADTQYF. The CDR3 nucleotides are TGTGCCAGCAGCTTAGTGAGGGCGGATACGCAGTATTTT.